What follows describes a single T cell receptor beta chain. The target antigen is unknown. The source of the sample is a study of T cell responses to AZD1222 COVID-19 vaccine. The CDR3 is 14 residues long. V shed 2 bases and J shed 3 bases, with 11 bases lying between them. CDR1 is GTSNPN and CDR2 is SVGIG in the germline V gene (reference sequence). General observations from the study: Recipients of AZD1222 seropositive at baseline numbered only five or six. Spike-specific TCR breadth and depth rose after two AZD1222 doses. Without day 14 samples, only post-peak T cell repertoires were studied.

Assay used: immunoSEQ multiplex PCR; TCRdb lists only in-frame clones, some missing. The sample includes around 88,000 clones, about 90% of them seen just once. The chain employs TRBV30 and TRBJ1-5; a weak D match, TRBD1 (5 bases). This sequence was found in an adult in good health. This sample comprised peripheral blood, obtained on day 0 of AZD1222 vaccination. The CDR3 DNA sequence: TGTGCCTGGAGTTCAGGGCCGAACAATCAGCCCCAGCATTTT. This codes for CAWSSGPNNQPQHF.